A selection of T cell receptor beta chains follows, all from one sample in a study of blood T cells in healthy people across ages. TCRdb re-derived calls from the 5' RACE reads in MiXCR, one entry per CDR3 protein. The data hold 1.5 million to 2 million distinct CDR3 sequences, with around 50% observed a single time. The specimen sequenced was blood. These receptors were taken from a woman in her thirties or forties in good health. Each CDR3 is given without its conserved first and last residue. The D gene is left open where the match is weak.

CDR3aa	j_gene	d_gene	len	v_gene
ASTGRSSYEQY	TRBJ2-7	NA	11	TRBV5-1
SARRGGYGHEKLF	TRBJ1-4	NA	13	TRBV20-1
ASSGGSLQTQY	TRBJ2-5	NA	11	TRBV9
AISVGLARGPTDTQY	TRBJ2-3	NA	15	TRBV10-3
ASSLATGQGSYGYT	TRBJ1-2	TRBD1	14	TRBV7-2
ASSPLEGGANIQY	TRBJ2-4	NA	13	TRBV7-8
SPEGRPPQF	TRBJ2-1	NA	9	TRBV20-1
ASSFLRQGNQPQH	TRBJ1-5	NA	13	TRBV7-8
ASTGLARAPPDTQY	TRBJ2-3	TRBD2	14	TRBV2
ASRMDRGPDTQY	TRBJ2-3	TRBD1	12	TRBV12-3/TRBV12-4
ASIEGPTGNYGYT	TRBJ1-2	TRBD1	13	TRBV5-6
ASSQRQDFEKLF	TRBJ1-4	NA	12	TRBV6-2/TRBV6-3
SARRDCQETQY	NA	NA	11	TRBV20-1
ANSYSVVGGYT	TRBJ1-2	NA	11	TRBV6-2/TRBV6-3
ASSFTVGTGTVQETQY	TRBJ2-5	NA	16	TRBV11-2
ASSGSWTEAF	TRBJ1-1	NA	10	TRBV28
ASSERRLAGVETQY	TRBJ2-5	TRBD2	14	TRBV2
ASSFFDRGTVEFYHIQY	NA	TRBD1	17	TRBV7-9
ASIGTGGAPGRTNEKLF	TRBJ1-4	TRBD1	17	TRBV28
TSSTLGSGGAREQF	TRBJ2-1	TRBD2	14	TRBV7-2
ASRPSGGRNEQF	TRBJ2-1	TRBD2	12	TRBV7-2
ASRVGSGAAYGYT	TRBJ1-2	NA	13	TRBV12-3/TRBV12-4
ASSQGARNTEAF	TRBJ1-1	TRBD1	12	TRBV18
ASSTQRSEQY	TRBJ2-7	NA	10	TRBV6-5
ASSLMTASYEQY	TRBJ2-7	NA	12	TRBV7-2
ASSVEAGPTYTQY	TRBJ2-3	NA	13	TRBV9
ASSLGLVSNYGYT	TRBJ1-2	NA	13	TRBV7-2